The 30 T cell receptor beta chains given below trace back to one sample, sequenced in a study of OX40 agonist ivuxolimab in advanced cancers. The data were produced by immunoSEQ multiplex PCR, yet TCRdb's version contains in-frame clones alone and is incomplete. The data contain 30,000 to 40,000 clones, nearly 85% of them singletons. Here the sequenced sample was CD4+ or CD8+ T cells sorted from blood, taken in a trial of the OX40 agonist ivuxolimab. These receptors were collected from an adult with an advanced solid tumor such as melanoma, head and neck, liver or kidney cancer.

The chain employs TRBV27 and TRBJ2-7, with D unclear. Trimming took 4 bases from V and 2 from J, leaving 9 bases between them. CDR1 is MNHEY, CDR2 SMNVEV, per germline (reference sequence). The CDR3 contains 13 residues. CDR3 sequence (DNA): TGTGCCAGCAGTTATGGTTTCGCCTACGAGCAGTACTTC. It specifies CASSYGFAYEQYF.

V and J are TRBV29-1 and TRBJ2-3; D gene ambiguous. The CDR3 extends over 12 amino acids. Trimming removed 0 bases from V and 6 bases from J, with 7 bases in between. CDR1 SQVTM and CDR2 ANQGSEA come from the germline V gene. The chain's CDR3 is CSVEEPRDTQYF. DNA for the CDR3: TGCAGCGTTGAAGAGCCCCGGGATACGCAGTATTTT.

This clone is labeled as medium-sized. Other DNA sequences within the sample encode an identical CDR3. V gene TRBV4-1 combines with J gene TRBJ2-3; no clear D. CDR3 length: 16 amino acids. Trimming cost V 1 base and J 3 bases, with 14 bases left between them. Germline CDR1 is MGHRA and CDR2 is YSYEKL. CDR3 amino acids: CASSQGGAGRTDTQYF. Written as DNA, the CDR3 is TGCGCCAGCAGCCAAGGAGGTGCCGGAAGAACAGATACGCAGTATTTT.

The chain carries TRBV5-6 and TRBJ1-2, with a possible D match to TRBD1 (5 bases). V lost 4 bases to trimming and J lost 4 bases, with 8 bases between them. The CDR3 is 12 residues long. In germline, CDR1 is SGHDT, CDR2 YYEEEE. DNA for the CDR3: TGTGCCAGCAGCACTGGGACCTATGGCTACACCTTC. Residues: CASSTGTYGYTF.

The V and J genes are TRBV14 and TRBJ1-6; D remains ambiguous. The CDR3 runs to 13 residues. Germline assignment: CDR1 SGHDN and CDR2 FVKESK. Trimming took off 6 bases at V and 6 bases at J, with 9 bases between the two ends. CDR3 nucleotides: TGTGCCAGCAGTCAAAGTACTAATTCACCCCTCCACTTT. This encodes CASSQSTNSPLHF.

The chain couples TRBV5-1 to TRBJ2-3; 14 nucleotides line up with TRBD2. In germline, CDR1 is SGHRS, CDR2 YFSETQ. The CDR3 runs 16 residues. V shed 0 bases, J shed 4 bases, and the junction held 1 base outside the gene matches. The CDR3 protein is CASSLGGLAGADTQYF. As DNA, the CDR3 is TGCGCCAGCAGCTTGGGGGGACTAGCGGGAGCAGATACGCAGTATTTT.

The CDR3 region is CASSLSSALRGETQYF. CDR3 DNA sequence: TGTGCCAGCAGTTTATCAAGCGCCCTAAGGGGAGAGACCCAGTACTTC. This chain uses TRBV28 with TRBJ2-5; D is perhaps TRBD1 (5 bases). Germline CDR1 reads MDHEN; CDR2 reads SYDVKM. V lost 1 base, J lost 4 bases, and 16 bases lay in between. The CDR3 loop spans 16 amino acids. The full variable domain, rest sourced from reference TRBV28 and TRBJ2-5, is DVKVTQSSRYLVKRTGEKVFLECVQDMDHENMFWYRQDPGLGLRLIYFSYDVKMKEKGDIPEGYSVSREKKERFSLILESASTNQTSMYLCASSLSSALRGETQYFGPGTRLLVL.

A single count supports this clone. The CDR3 sequence: CAGGSSYNEQFF. The CDR3, as DNA: TGTGCCGGCGGAAGCTCCTACAATGAGCAGTTCTTC. The chain links TRBV10-3 to TRBJ2-1, with no clear D. Trimming pared 11 bases from V and 0 bases from J, leaving 8 bases between. Germline CDR1 ENHRY, CDR2 SYGVKD. This CDR3 is built from 12 residues.

Regarding this clone: The junction departs from germline at one end; a sequencing error may be responsible. CDR3 DNA sequence: TGTGCCGGCAGCGCCTACAATGAGCAGTTCTTC. Translation: CAGSAYNEQFF. This sequence joins TRBV2 and TRBJ2-1; D not resolved. The CDR3 covers 11 residues. Germline-derived CDR1 and CDR2 are SNHLY and FYNNEI.

The V gene is TRBV5-4, the J gene TRBJ1-2; maybe TRBD1 (5 bases). CDR1 is SGHNT, CDR2 YYREEE, per germline (reference sequence). This CDR3 has 16 residues. V was cut by 4 bases and J by 8 bases, with 24 bases left in between. As DNA, the CDR3 is TGTGCCAGCAGCCCTAGCCATACCAGGGAGACGCGGGGCTACACCTTC. Its protein is CASSPSHTRETRGYTF.

The V gene is TRBV28, the J gene TRBJ2-7; 11 bases match TRBD1. With 7 bases clipped from V and 9 bases from J, the junction kept 11 bases outside the gene matches. This CDR3 spans 14 amino acids. Looked up from germline, CDR1 is MDHEN and CDR2 is SYDVKM. The CDR3 DNA reads as TGTGCCAGCATCGGACAGGGGGCCTTGGGGAGGCAGTACTTC. Its translation: CASIGQGALGRQYF.

The V gene is TRBV10-3, the J gene TRBJ2-3; D may be TRBD2 (6 bases). The germline CDR1 and CDR2 sequences are ENHRY and SYGVKD. V was cut by 8 bases and J by 4 bases, with 16 bases left in between. The CDR3 consists of 14 residues. CDR3 amino acids: CAIGREYSSDTQYF. The CDR3 DNA reads TGTGCCATCGGACGGGAGTACAGTTCAGATACGCAGTATTTT.

This sequence joins TRBV5-4 and TRBJ1-5, with D hard to call. Per germline, CDR1 SGHNT and CDR2 YYREEE (reference sequence). Trimming left V 2 bases short and J 1 base short, with 13 bases between. This CDR3 is 16 amino acids long. In DNA form, the CDR3 reads TGTGCCAGCAGCTTACAGTCCTTCGGAAGCAATCAGCCCCAGCATTTT. Amino acids: CASSLQSFGSNQPQHF.

The chain combines TRBV30 with TRBJ2-5; D gene unclear. The CDR3 runs 12 residues. CDR1 and CDR2 from the germline V gene are GTSNPN and SVGIG (reference sequence). V shed 4 bases and J shed 4 bases, with 10 bases lying between them. CDR3 protein: CAWTRWGETQYF. The CDR3 DNA is TGTGCCTGGACCCGGTGGGGAGAGACCCAGTACTTC.

The chain links TRBV6-1 to TRBJ2-7; maybe TRBD1 (8 bases). CDR1 is MNHNS and CDR2 is SASEGT in the germline V gene. The V gene lost 5 bases and the J gene lost 2 bases, with 13 bases spanning the gap. The CDR3 is 14 amino acids. CDR3 bases: TGTGCCAGCAGTCCACAGGGGGGGACCTACGAGCAGTACTTC. This translates into CASSPQGGTYEQYF.

The J gene is TRBJ1-1, the V gene TRBV6-5; no clear D gene. Per the germline V gene, CDR1 is MNHEY and CDR2 is SVGAGI. This CDR3 contains 14 residues. The V and J ends lost 2 bases and 1 base respectively, with 8 bases between them. CDR3: CASSYRAGNTEAFF. In DNA, the CDR3 is TGTGCCAGCAGTTACAGGGCAGGGAACACTGAAGCTTTCTTT.

The gene calls are TRBV11-3 and TRBJ2-3, with a weak D call TRBD1 (6 bases). The V end was cut by 3 bases, the J end by 6 bases, with 10 bases between. The CDR3 covers 13 residues. Germline-derived CDR1 and CDR2 are SGHNT and YENEEA. CDR3 protein: CASSFQGMDTQYF. The CDR3 DNA follows: TGTGCCAGCAGCTTTCAGGGGATGGATACGCAGTATTTT.

The chain links TRBV6-5 to TRBJ2-3, with D perhaps TRBD1 (6 bases). The CDR3 sequence is 15 residues long. Per germline, CDR1 MNHEY and CDR2 SVGAGI. V was trimmed by 10 bases and J by 1 base, leaving 18 bases between them. This CDR3 is CATRPSGQRTDTQYF. Here the CDR3 DNA reads TGTGCCACCCGACCATCCGGACAGCGCACAGATACGCAGTATTTT.

J is TRBJ2-3 and V is TRBV10-1; D might be TRBD1 (6 bases). In germline, CDR1 is WNHNN, CDR2 SYGVQD (reference sequence). Trimming left V 7 bases short and J 6 bases short, with 17 bases between. CDR3 length equals 14 residues. The CDR3 DNA follows: TGCGCCAGCACCCAAGGGGCAGGGGAGGATACGCAGTATTTT. Protein: CASTQGAGEDTQYF.

The V and J genes are TRBV5-6 and TRBJ1-5, with D maybe TRBD1 (5 bases). CDR3 length: 15 amino acids. The germline gives CDR1 SGHDT, CDR2 YYEEEE. Trimming took off 1 base at V and 3 bases at J, with 11 bases between the two ends. This chain's CDR3 is CASSLRGISNQPQHF. CDR3 in DNA: TGTGCCAGCAGCTTGCGGGGGATATCCAATCAGCCCCAGCATTTT.

V is TRBV6-1 and J is TRBJ2-7; 7 positions match TRBD1. Trimming at V came to 4 bases and at J to 3 bases, leaving 6 bases not matched to a gene. The germline gives CDR1 MNHNS, CDR2 SASEGT. This CDR3 region has 14 residues. The CDR3 region is CASSVGQVLYEQYF. The CDR3 region has the DNA TGTGCCAGCAGTGTAGGACAGGTCCTCTACGAGCAGTACTTC.

J is TRBJ1-2 and V is TRBV6-1; weak D call: TRBD1 (5 bases). This CDR3 contains 15 residues. Germline CDR1 is MNHNS and CDR2 is SASEGT. V dropped 5 bases and J dropped 5 bases, with 18 bases sitting between them. CDR3 sequence: CASSLSGPVVYGYTF. CDR3 DNA: TGTGCCAGCAGTCTGTCGGGACCGGTTGTGTATGGCTACACCTTC.

In this sample, this clone turned up once. The genes are TRBV27 and TRBJ2-2; 11 nucleotides match TRBD2. The CDR3 totals 17 residues. Looked up from germline, CDR1 is MNHEY and CDR2 is SMNVEV (reference sequence). J was trimmed by 0 bases and V by 6 bases; bases with no gene match: 6. The DNA for the CDR3 is TGTGCCAGCAGGGTAGCGGGGGGGCCAGCGAACACCGGGGAGCTGTTTTTT. The encoded protein is CASRVAGGPANTGELFF.

V is TRBV10-3 and J is TRBJ1-1; 7 bases align to TRBD1. After removal of 8 bases from V and 7 bases from J, the junction contained 7 bases not matched to a gene. In germline, CDR1 is ENHRY, CDR2 SYGVKD. The CDR3 is made up of 12 amino acids. Here the CDR3 DNA reads TGTGCCATCTCCAGGGGGTTTAGTGAAGCTTTCTTT. Its translation is CAISRGFSEAFF.

The chain combines TRBV28 with TRBJ1-2, with D possibly matching TRBD1 (6 bases). The CDR3 totals 16 residues. Looked up from germline, CDR1 is MDHEN and CDR2 is SYDVKM. The germline V and J ends were trimmed by 8 bases and 6 bases, with 25 bases remaining between them. CDR3 DNA sequence: TGTGCCAGCCAATCGGGGGGGCCCGAGGGCGCTAATGGCTACACCTTC. This translates into CASQSGGPEGANGYTF.

The DNA of the CDR3 is TGTGCCAGCAGCTCGGGACTAGCGGGAGATGGATACGAGCAGTACTTC. Amino acids: CASSSGLAGDGYEQYF. The chain has TRBV5-6 and TRBJ2-7, with 14 positions matching TRBD2. V dropped 3 bases and J dropped 4; count of bases not matched to a gene: 6. Per germline, CDR1 SGHDT and CDR2 YYEEEE. The CDR3 runs 16 residues.

This clone was detected a few times. The genes are TRBV11-3 and TRBJ2-1, with 7 bases fitting TRBD1. Looked up from germline, CDR1 is SGHNT and CDR2 is YENEEA. The CDR3 sequence is 16 residues long. V was clipped by 0 bases and J by 4 bases; unmatched bases: 6. In DNA form, the CDR3 reads TGTGCCAGCAGCTTAGAAGCCCCAGGGGGATACAATGAGCAGTTCTTC. Translated: CASSLEAPGGYNEQFF.

This rearrangement joins TRBV5-1 to TRBJ2-3; TRBD1 aligns across 7 bases. The length of the CDR3 is 16 residues. From germline, CDR1 is SGHRS and CDR2 YFSETQ. Trimming at V came to 0 bases and at J to 2 bases, leaving 6 bases not matched to a gene. The CDR3 region has the DNA TGCGCCAGCAGCTTGGGACAGGGATTCAACACAGATACGCAGTATTTT. This translates into CASSLGQGFNTDTQYF.

The rearrangement uses TRBV18 and TRBJ1-4; no definite D call. Germline V lookup: CDR1 KGHSH, CDR2 LQKENI. This CDR3 region has 14 residues. Trimming took off 1 base at V and 0 bases at J, with 3 bases between the two ends. CDR3 coding DNA: TGTGCCAGCTCACCACGAGCAACTAATGAAAAACTGTTTTTT. It specifies CASSPRATNEKLFF.

The J gene is TRBJ2-3, the V gene TRBV6-5, with 7 bases lining up with TRBD1. The CDR3 contains 14 residues. Germline lookup yields CDR1 MNHEY and CDR2 SVGAGI. Germline trimming cut 6 bases from V and 1 base from J; bases unmatched to any gene: 4. As DNA, the CDR3 is TGTGCCAGCAGGCATACAGGGGGCACAGATACGCAGTATTTT. Protein sequence: CASRHTGGTDTQYF.